Presented here are 20 T cell receptor beta chains from one specimen sequenced in a study of identical twins. In TCRdb, the 5' RACE reads were re-called with MiXCR into one record per CDR3 protein. Here the sample spans hundreds of thousands of distinct CDR3 sequences, 15% to 20% being singletons. These same data were also listed under a study on T cells expressing NK-cell markers.

Sequencing used PBMCs. These TCRs come from a woman under 30 in good health.

This clonotype appeared many times. The chain has TRBV20-1 and TRBJ2-1; 11 bases are shared with TRBD2. Germline lookup yields CDR1 DFQATT and CDR2 SNEGSKA (reference sequence). This CDR3 is built from 14 residues. V dropped 6 bases and J dropped 7; count of bases not matched to a gene: 8. CDR3 DNA: TGCAGTGCCTTAGCGGGAGGGCCGGGGAATGAGCAGTTCTTC. It is translated as CSALAGGPGNEQFF.

The chain carries TRBV6-1 and TRBJ2-1; D is perhaps TRBD1 or TRBD2 (5 bases each). Germline V gene lookup returns CDR1 MNHNS and CDR2 SASEGT. V was shortened by 6 bases and J by 8 bases, with 17 bases between the two germline ends. The CDR3 loop spans 14 amino acids. The CDR3 DNA sequence: TGTGCCAGCAGACGGGACCCTGTTTCTCATGAGCAGTTCTTC. As protein: CASRRDPVSHEQFF.

A few counts support this clonotype. DNA of the CDR3: TGCAGTGCCCATGAACTCCACAATGAGCAGTTCTTC. This sequence encodes CSAHELHNEQFF. The chain joins TRBV20-1 to TRBJ2-1, with D hard to call. The CDR3 covers 12 residues. The germline gives CDR1 DFQATT, CDR2 SNEGSKA (reference sequence). Trimming removed 6 bases from V and 5 bases from J, with 11 bases in between.

The chain uses TRBV6-6 and TRBJ1-2; no firm D call. Germline V gene lookup returns CDR1 MNHNY and CDR2 SVGAGI (reference sequence). CDR3 length: 13 residues. V lost 6 bases, J lost 4 bases, and 12 bases lay in between. The CDR3 reads CASSQEPVYGYTF. The CDR3 DNA is TGTGCCAGCAGCCAGGAGCCGGTCTATGGCTACACCTTC.

This clonotype was recorded a few times. The chain links TRBV7-8 to TRBJ2-7, with a weak D call TRBD2 (6 bases). From germline, CDR1 is SGHVS and CDR2 FQNEAQ. The length of the CDR3 is 14 residues. The V end was cut by 0 bases, the J end by 6 bases, with 12 bases between. The CDR3 loop is CASSLAGGVTEQYF. The CDR3, as DNA: TGTGCCAGCAGCTTAGCCGGGGGAGTGACCGAGCAGTACTTC. The full variable domain, rest sourced from reference TRBV7-8 and TRBJ2-7, is GAGVSQSPRYKVAKRGQDVALRCDPISGHVSLFWYQQALGQGPEFLTYFQNEAQLDKSGLPSDRFFAERPEGSVSTLKIQRTQQEDSAVYLCASSLAGGVTEQYFGPGTRLTVT.

The sample holds a few counts of this clonotype. At one end, the junction sequence differs from germline, possibly due to a read error. This chain links TRBV11-2 with TRBJ2-3; tentative D call: TRBD2 (7 bases). Germline V gene lookup returns CDR1 SGHAT and CDR2 FQNNGV. This CDR3 has 12 residues. CDR3 region: CASSFRGGDLDF. The DNA for the CDR3 is TGTGCCAGCAGCTTTAGAGGGGGGGACCTGGATTTT.

The chain couples TRBV12-3 or TRBV12-4 to TRBJ1-1, with D tentatively TRBD1 (6 bases). V dropped 6 bases and J dropped 9 bases, with 14 bases sitting between them. This CDR3 is built from 12 residues. Written as DNA, the CDR3 is TGTGCCAGCAGAGGCCTGGGGGCTCAAGCTTTCTTT. Translation gives CASRGLGAQAFF.

This clonotype was counted at least ten times. J is TRBJ1-2 and V is TRBV12-3 or TRBV12-4; D possibly corresponds to TRBD1 (5 bases). The V and J ends lost 4 bases and 8 bases respectively, with 8 bases between them. The CDR3 is 11 amino acids. DNA for the CDR3: TGTGCCAGCAGTTCGGGGACCGGCTACACCTTC. It encodes CASSSGTGYTF.

V gene TRBV5-4 combines with J gene TRBJ2-1; 12 bases fit TRBD2. Trimming at V came to 7 bases and at J to 9 bases, leaving 11 bases not matched to a gene. In germline, CDR1 is SGHNT, CDR2 YYREEE (reference sequence). The CDR3 has 15 amino acids. The CDR3 reads CASARTSGILGEQFF. CDR3 bases: TGTGCCAGCGCCCGGACTAGCGGGATATTAGGTGAGCAGTTCTTC.

This clonotype was seen more than once but under ten times. The chain joins TRBV2 to TRBJ1-5; no clear D gene. The germline V and J ends were trimmed by 6 bases and 3 bases, with 15 bases remaining between them. The CDR3 length is 15 residues. Looked up from germline, CDR1 is SNHLY and CDR2 is FYNNEI. The CDR3 is CASRRAAKINQPQHF. In nucleotides, the CDR3 is TGTGCCAGCAGGCGGGCAGCTAAAATCAATCAGCCCCAGCATTTT.

This clonotype showed up just a few times. The rearrangement joins TRBV20-1 to TRBJ2-1; TRBD2 aligns across 9 bases. In germline, CDR1 is DFQATT, CDR2 SNEGSKA (reference sequence). The CDR3 spans 14 residues. V shed 6 bases and J 5 bases; nucleotides not matched to a gene: 8. CDR3 amino acids: CSAVGTSFHNEQFF. In nucleotides, the CDR3 is TGCAGTGCCGTAGGGACTAGCTTCCACAATGAGCAGTTCTTC.

J is TRBJ2-7 and V is TRBV27; D may be TRBD1 (5 bases). CDR3 length: 14 residues. Germline V gene data show CDR1 as MNHEY and CDR2 as SMNVEV (reference sequence). V was pared by 2 bases and J by 6 bases, with 14 bases between. The CDR3 is CASSLEGAFGEQYF. Here the CDR3 DNA reads TGTGCCAGCAGTTTAGAAGGGGCATTTGGCGAGCAGTACTTC.

This clonotype was recorded a few times. The genes are TRBV5-1 and TRBJ1-1; D is unclear. CDR3 length equals 13 residues. The germline V and J ends were trimmed by 0 bases and 5 bases, with 8 bases remaining between them. Per the germline V gene, CDR1 is SGHRS and CDR2 is YFSETQ. The CDR3 nucleotides are TGCGCCAGCAGCTTGGAATTCCCTACTGAAGCTTTCTTT. Translation gives CASSLEFPTEAFF.

This chain joins TRBV12-3 or TRBV12-4 and TRBJ1-3; possible D gene TRBD1, 5 bases. The V gene lost 6 bases and the J gene lost 0 bases, with 6 bases spanning the gap. This CDR3 is 13 amino acids long. CDR3 region: CASRTGSGNTIYF. The CDR3 DNA follows: TGTGCCAGCAGAACAGGCTCTGGAAACACCATATATTTT.

In this sample, this clonotype turned up a few times. This rearrangement joins TRBV7-9 to TRBJ2-1; D is possibly TRBD1 (6 bases). Trimming stripped 5 bases from V and 7 bases from J, with 15 bases between. Germline V gives CDR1 SEHNR, CDR2 FQNEAQ (reference sequence). The CDR3 covers 14 residues. This chain's CDR3 is CASSPSRGLNEQFF. The CDR3 nucleotides are TGTGCCAGCAGCCCCTCGAGGGGGTTGAATGAGCAGTTCTTC.

The rearrangement joins TRBV6-5 to TRBJ2-4; D is unclear. V lost 4 bases to trimming and J lost 0 bases, with 7 bases between them. The CDR3 runs 14 residues. The V gene's germline CDR1 is MNHEY and CDR2 SVGAGI. The CDR3 bases are TGTGCCAGCAGTTTAAGGGTAGCCAAAAACATTCAGTACTTC. Its translation is CASSLRVAKNIQYF.

Here the CDR3 DNA reads TGTGCCAGCAGCTCGACAGGGGTCTCTACAGATACGCAGTATTTT. Translating gives CASSSTGVSTDTQYF. J is TRBJ2-3 and V is TRBV7-9; 8 nucleotides line up with TRBD1. Germline V gene lookup returns CDR1 SEHNR and CDR2 FQNEAQ (reference sequence). This CDR3 has 15 residues. Trimming took 4 bases from V and 3 from J; bases not matched to a gene: 6.

The gene calls are TRBV15 and TRBJ1-1; 8 bases align to TRBD1. This CDR3 region has 15 residues. Trimming took 5 bases from V and 0 from J; bases not matched to a gene: 5. Germline V gene lookup returns CDR1 LNHNV and CDR2 YYDKDF (reference sequence). The CDR3 sequence: CATSLRQGLNTEAFF. The CDR3 coding sequence is TGTGCCACCAGCCTCAGACAGGGGTTGAACACTGAAGCTTTCTTT.

J is TRBJ2-7 and V is TRBV7-8; 7 positions agree with TRBD1. The CDR3 covers 14 residues. The junction had 11 bases not matched to a gene; V was cut back by 5 bases and J by 7 bases. Germline V lookup: CDR1 SGHVS, CDR2 FQNEAQ. This CDR3 is CASSTRTGTREQYF. DNA of the CDR3: TGTGCCAGCAGCACCCGGACAGGAACTCGGGAGCAGTACTTC.

This sequence joins TRBV20-1 and TRBJ2-5; weak D call: TRBD1 (5 bases). Germline V lookup: CDR1 DFQATT, CDR2 SNEGSKA (reference sequence). The germline V and J ends were trimmed by 0 bases and 2 bases, with 10 bases remaining between them. The CDR3 sequence is 14 residues long. The CDR3 is CSARDYRKQETQYF. CDR3 sequence (DNA): TGCAGTGCTAGAGATTACAGGAAACAAGAGACCCAGTACTTC.